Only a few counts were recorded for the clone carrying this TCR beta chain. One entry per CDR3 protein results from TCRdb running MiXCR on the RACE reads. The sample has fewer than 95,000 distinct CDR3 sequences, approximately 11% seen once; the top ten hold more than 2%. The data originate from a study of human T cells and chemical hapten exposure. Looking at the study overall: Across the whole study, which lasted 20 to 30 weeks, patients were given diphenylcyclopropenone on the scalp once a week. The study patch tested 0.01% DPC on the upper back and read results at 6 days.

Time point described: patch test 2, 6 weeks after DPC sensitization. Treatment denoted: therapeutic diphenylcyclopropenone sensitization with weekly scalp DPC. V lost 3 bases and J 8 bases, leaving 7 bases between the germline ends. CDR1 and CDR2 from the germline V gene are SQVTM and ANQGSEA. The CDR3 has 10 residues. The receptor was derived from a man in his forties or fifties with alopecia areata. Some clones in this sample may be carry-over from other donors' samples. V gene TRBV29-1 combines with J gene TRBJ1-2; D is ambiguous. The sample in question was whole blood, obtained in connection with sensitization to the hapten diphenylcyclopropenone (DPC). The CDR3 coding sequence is TGCAGCGTTGAGCGTGTCGGCTACACCTTC. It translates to CSVERVGYTF. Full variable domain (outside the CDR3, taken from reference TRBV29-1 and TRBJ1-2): SAVISQKPSRDICQRGTSLTIQCQVDSQVTMMFWYRQQPGQSLTLIATANQGSEATYESGFVIDKFPISRPNLTFSTLTVSNMSPEDSSIYLCSVERVGYTFGSGTRLTVV.